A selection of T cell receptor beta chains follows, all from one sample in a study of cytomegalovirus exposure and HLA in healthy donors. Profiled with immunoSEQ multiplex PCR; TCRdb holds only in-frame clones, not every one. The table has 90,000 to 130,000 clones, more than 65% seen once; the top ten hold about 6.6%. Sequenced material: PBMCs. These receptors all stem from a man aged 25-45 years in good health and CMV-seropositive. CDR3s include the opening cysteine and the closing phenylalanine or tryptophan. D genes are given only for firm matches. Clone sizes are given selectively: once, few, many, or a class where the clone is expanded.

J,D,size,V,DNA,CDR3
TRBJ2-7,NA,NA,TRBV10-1,TGCGCCACCGGGGGATGTTCAACAGGGGCCCCCACTCAATACGAGCAGTACTTC,CATGGCSTGAPTQYEQYF
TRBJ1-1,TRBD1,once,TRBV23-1,TGCGCCAGCAGTCATCCCCTCTGGACAGGGGACGGGGCTATGAACACTGAAGCTTTCTTT,CASSHPLWTGDGAMNTEAFF
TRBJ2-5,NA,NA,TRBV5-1,TGCGCCAGCAGCTTGGCCGTAACACCAGAGACCCAGTACTTC,CASSLAVTPETQYF
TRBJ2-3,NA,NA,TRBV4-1,TGCGCCAGCAGCCAAGAGCCAGGGTTGGCAGATACGCAGTATTTT,CASSQEPGLADTQYF
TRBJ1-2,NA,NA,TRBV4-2,TGTGCCAGCAGCCAAGATCTGAGACACGTCTATGGCTACACCTTC,CASSQDLRHVYGYTF
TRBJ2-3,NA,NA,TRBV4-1,TGCGCCAGCAGCCCTAGCCAAGCGGGAGATACGCAGTATTTT,CASSPSQAGDTQYF
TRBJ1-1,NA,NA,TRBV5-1,TGCGCCAGCAGCTTGGCCTTCGGGGATGAAGCTTTCTTT,CASSLAFGDEAFF
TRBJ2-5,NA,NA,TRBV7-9,TGTGCCAGCAGCTTAAAGGGGCAGTGGGAGACCCAGTACTTC,CASSLKGQWETQYF
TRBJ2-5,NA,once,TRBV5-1,TGCGCCAGCAGCTTCGAGTTCCGGGAGACCCAGTACTTC,CASSFEFRETQYF
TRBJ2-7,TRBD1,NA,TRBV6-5,TGTGCCAGCGAGCGGGACAGGGGCCACGAGCAGTACTTC,CASERDRGHEQYF
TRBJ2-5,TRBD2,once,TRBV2,TGTGCCAGCAAGAAAGGAGGTAGCGGGGGTCCGAGTGAGACCCAGTACTTC,CASKKGGSGGPSETQYF
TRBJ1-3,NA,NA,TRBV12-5,TGTGCTAGTGGTTTGGGACAAAACTCTGGAAACACCATATATTTT,CASGLGQNSGNTIYF
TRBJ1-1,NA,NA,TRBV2,TGTGCCAGCGAGGCTCCGAACACTGAAGCTTTCTTT,CASEAPNTEAFF
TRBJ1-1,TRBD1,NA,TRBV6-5,TGTGCCAGCAGTTACACAAGGACAGGGTTTGGCACTGAAGCTTTCTTT,CASSYTRTGFGTEAFF
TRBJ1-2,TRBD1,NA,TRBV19,TGTGCCAGTAGTCCCCGTCATCTACAGGGGGAAACAGATGGCTACACCTTC,CASSPRHLQGETDGYTF
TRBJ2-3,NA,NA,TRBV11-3,TGTGCCAGCAGCTCACCCCTGACAGGCGGCACAGATACGCAGTATTTT,CASSSPLTGGTDTQYF
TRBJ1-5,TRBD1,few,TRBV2,TGTGCCAGCAGAAGGGACAGGGAGCAGCCCCAGCATTTT,CASRRDREQPQHF
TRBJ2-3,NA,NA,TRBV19,TGTGCCAGTACCAACCGCCTGGGGGCAAATTTAGATACGCAGTATTTT,CASTNRLGANLDTQYF
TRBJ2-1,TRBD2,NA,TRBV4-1,TGCGCCAGCAGGAGGAGCGGGGGGTCGGGTAATGAGCAGTTCTTC,CASRRSGGSGNEQFF
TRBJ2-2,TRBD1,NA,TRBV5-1,TGCGCCAGCAGCCCCCGACAGGGGGACACCGGGGAGCTGTTTTTT,CASSPRQGDTGELFF
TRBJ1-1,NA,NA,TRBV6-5,TGTGCCAGCAGTTACTCCCCGGGGGTTTACACTGAAGCTTTCTTT,CASSYSPGVYTEAFF
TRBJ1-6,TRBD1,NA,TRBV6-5,TGTGCCAGCAGTACACAGGGGTTCAGCTCACCCCTCCACTTT,CASSTQGFSSPLHF
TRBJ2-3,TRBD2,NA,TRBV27,TGTGCCAGCAGTTTGGTGGCGGGGGGGCCCACAGATACGCAGTATTTT,CASSLVAGGPTDTQYF
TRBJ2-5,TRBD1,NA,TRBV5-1,TGCGCCAGCAGCTTGGGACAGGGGGCAGGGGAGACCCAGTACTTC,CASSLGQGAGETQYF
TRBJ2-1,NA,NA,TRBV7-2,TGTGCCAGCAGCTTAGGCCGGGACAATGAGCAGTTCTTC,CASSLGRDNEQFF
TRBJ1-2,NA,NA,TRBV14,TGTGCCAGCAGCCGGGGCCGGGCTGGCTATGGCTACACCTTC,CASSRGRAGYGYTF
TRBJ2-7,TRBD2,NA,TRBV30,TGTGCCTGGAGGAGGGAGCGGGGGAACTACGAGCAGTACTTC,CAWRRERGNYEQYF
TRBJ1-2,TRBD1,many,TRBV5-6,TGTGCCAGCTTGGGCCCGGGACAGCATAACTATGGCTACACCTTC,CASLGPGQHNYGYTF
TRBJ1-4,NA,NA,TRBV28,TGTGCCAGCACCCTTAGAGGGAACGTTTTAGAAAAACTGTTTTTT,CASTLRGNVLEKLFF
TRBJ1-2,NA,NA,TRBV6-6,TGTGCCAGCAGTCCAAGGACAGCTAACTATGGCTACACCTTC,CASSPRTANYGYTF
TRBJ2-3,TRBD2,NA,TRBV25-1,TGTGCCAGCACCCGGGGGGGCCCGTCGGATACGCAGTATTTT,CASTRGGPSDTQYF
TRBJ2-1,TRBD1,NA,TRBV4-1,TGCGCCAGCAGCCAAGAAGGCGGGACAGGGGAGATCAATGAGCAGTTCTTC,CASSQEGGTGEINEQFF
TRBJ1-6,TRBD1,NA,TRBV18,TGTGCCAGCTCACCATGGGGGACAGGAGATTCACCCCTCCACTTT,CASSPWGTGDSPLHF
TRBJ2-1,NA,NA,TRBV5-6,TGTGCCAGCAGCCCAGGGACATCCTACAATGAGCAGTTCTTC,CASSPGTSYNEQFF
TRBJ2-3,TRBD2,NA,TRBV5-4,TGTGCCAGCACCCACCTAGCGGGGGGCACAGATACGCAGTATTTT,CASTHLAGGTDTQYF
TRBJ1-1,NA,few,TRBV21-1,TGTGCCAGCAGCACAGCAGGGGGTGGTGAAGCTTTCTTT,CASSTAGGGEAFF
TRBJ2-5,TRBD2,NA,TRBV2,TGTGCCAGCAGTGGGAGCGGGGGGGCTTCTAGAAAGACCCAGTACTTC,CASSGSGGASRKTQYF
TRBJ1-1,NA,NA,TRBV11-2,TGTGCCAGCAGCTTAGAGGGTGGAGGGAGCACTGAAGCTTTCTTT,CASSLEGGGSTEAFF
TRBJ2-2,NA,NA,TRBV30,TGTGCCTGGAGCAGGGAGGACACCGGGGAGCTGTTTTTT,CAWSREDTGELFF
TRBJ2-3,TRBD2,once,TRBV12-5,TGTGCTAGTGGCGTAGCGGGGGACCCGCATACGCAGTATTTT,CASGVAGDPHTQYF
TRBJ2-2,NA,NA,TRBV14,TGTGCCAGCAGCCAAGATCGACTCCACACCGGGGAGCTGTTTTTT,CASSQDRLHTGELFF
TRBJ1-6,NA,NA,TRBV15,TGTGCCACCAGCGGGGTGGGGGGTTCACCCCTCCACTTT,CATSGVGGSPLHF
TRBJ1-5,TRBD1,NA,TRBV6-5,TGTGCCAGCAAGACCGGGACAGGGAGCAATCAGCCCCAGCATTTT,CASKTGTGSNQPQHF
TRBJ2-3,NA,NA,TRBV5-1,TGCGCCAGCAGCTTCGACTACACAGATACGCAGTATTTT,CASSFDYTDTQYF
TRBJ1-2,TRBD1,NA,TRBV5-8,TGTGCCAGCAGCAGATCCGGGACAGGGTGGGCTAACTATGGCTACACCTTC,CASSRSGTGWANYGYTF
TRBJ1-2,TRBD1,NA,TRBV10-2,TGCGCCAGCAGTGAGCGACAGGGCTATGGCTACACCTTC,CASSERQGYGYTF
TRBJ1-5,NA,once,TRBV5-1,TGCGCCAGCAGCTTGGGGGGCTATAGCAATCAGCCCCAGCATTTT,CASSLGGYSNQPQHF
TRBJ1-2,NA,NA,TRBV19,TGTGCCAGTAGTATTCGGCGGCCGGACAGCTATGGCTACACCTTC,CASSIRRPDSYGYTF
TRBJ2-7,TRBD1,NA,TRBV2,TGTGCCAGTAGGACAGGGGGGAGGTACGAGCAGTACTTC,CASRTGGRYEQYF